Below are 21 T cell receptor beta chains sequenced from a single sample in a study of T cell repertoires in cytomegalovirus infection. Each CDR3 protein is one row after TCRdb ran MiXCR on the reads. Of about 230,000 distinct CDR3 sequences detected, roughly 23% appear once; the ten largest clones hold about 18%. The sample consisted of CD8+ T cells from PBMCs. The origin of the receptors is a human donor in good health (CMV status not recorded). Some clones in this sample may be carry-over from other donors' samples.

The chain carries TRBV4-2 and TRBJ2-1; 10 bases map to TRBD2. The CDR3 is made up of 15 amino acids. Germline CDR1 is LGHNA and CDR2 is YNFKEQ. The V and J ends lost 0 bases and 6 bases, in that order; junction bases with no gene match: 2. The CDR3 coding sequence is TGTGCCAGCAGCCAAGAGAGCGGGGGGGCCAATGAGCAGTTCTTC. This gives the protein CASSQESGGANEQFF.

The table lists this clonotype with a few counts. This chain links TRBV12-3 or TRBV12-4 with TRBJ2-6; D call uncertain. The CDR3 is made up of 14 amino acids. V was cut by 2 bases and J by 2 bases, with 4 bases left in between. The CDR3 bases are TGTGCCAGCAGTTTATCTCCTGGGGCCAACGTCCTGACTTTC. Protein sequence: CASSLSPGANVLTF.

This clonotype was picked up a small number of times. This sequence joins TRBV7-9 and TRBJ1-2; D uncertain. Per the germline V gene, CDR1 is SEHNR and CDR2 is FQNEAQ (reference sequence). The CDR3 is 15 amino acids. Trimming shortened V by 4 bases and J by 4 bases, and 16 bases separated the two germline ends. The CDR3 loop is CASSSGGVLSYGYTF. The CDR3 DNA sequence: TGTGCCAGCAGCTCAGGTGGGGTACTGTCCTATGGCTACACCTTC. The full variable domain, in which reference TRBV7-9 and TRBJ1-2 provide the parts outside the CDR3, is DTGVSQNPRHKITKRGQNVTFRCDPISEHNRLYWYRQTLGQGPEFLTYFQNEAQLEKSRLLSDRFSAERPKGSFSTLEIQRTEQGDSAMYLCASSSGGVLSYGYTFGSGTRLTVV.

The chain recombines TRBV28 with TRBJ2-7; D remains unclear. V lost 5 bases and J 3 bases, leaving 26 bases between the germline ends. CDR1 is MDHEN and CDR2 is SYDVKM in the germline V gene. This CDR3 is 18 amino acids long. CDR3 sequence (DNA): TGTGCCAGCAGTCCCCTCCCAGTTACGAAGTCAAATTACTACGAGCAGTACTTC. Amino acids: CASSPLPVTKSNYYEQYF.

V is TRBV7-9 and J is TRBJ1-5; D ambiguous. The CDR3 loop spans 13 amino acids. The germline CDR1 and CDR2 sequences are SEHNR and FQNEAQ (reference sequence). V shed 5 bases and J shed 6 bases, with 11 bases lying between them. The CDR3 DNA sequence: TGTGCCAGCAGCCCCGGTTTTAGTCAGCCCCAGCATTTT. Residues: CASSPGFSQPQHF.

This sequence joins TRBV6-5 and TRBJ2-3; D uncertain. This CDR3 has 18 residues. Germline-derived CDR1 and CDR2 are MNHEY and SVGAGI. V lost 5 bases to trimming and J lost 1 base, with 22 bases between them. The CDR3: CASSLKKANREGTDTQYF. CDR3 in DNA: TGTGCCAGCAGTCTCAAGAAGGCCAACCGAGAGGGCACAGATACGCAGTATTTT.

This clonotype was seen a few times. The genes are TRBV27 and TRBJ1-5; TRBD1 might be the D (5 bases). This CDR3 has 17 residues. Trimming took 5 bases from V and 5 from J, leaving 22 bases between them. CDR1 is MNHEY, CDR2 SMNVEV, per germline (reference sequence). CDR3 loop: CASSVQGMVGGDQPQHF. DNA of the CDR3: TGTGCCAGCAGTGTCCAAGGAATGGTGGGAGGGGATCAGCCCCAGCATTTT.

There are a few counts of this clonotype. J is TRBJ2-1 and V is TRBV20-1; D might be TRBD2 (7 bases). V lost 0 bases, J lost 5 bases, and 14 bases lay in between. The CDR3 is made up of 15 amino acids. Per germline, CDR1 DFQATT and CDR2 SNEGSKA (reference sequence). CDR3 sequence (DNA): TGCAGTGCTAGAGATTTGGGGGGGGCCCACAATGAGCAGTTCTTC. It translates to CSARDLGGAHNEQFF.

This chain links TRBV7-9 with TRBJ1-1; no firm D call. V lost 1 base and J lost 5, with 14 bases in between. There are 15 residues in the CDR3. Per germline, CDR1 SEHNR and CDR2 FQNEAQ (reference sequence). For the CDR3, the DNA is TGTGCCAGCAGCTTAGTGGCGCTATGGCCGACTGAAGCTTTCTTT. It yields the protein CASSLVALWPTEAFF.

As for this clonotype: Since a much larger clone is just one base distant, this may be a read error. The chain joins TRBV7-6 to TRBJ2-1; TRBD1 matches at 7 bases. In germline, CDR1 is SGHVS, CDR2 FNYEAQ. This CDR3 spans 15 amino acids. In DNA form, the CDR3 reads TGTGCCACCAGCGTCTTACCCGGGACAGACAATGAGCAGTTCTTC. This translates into CATSVLPGTDNEQFF.

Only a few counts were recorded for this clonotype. The CDR3 DNA follows: TGTGCCAGCAGGCCCACTGGACAGCTGAACACTGAAGCTTTCTTT. This encodes CASRPTGQLNTEAFF. This rearrangement joins TRBV7-9 to TRBJ1-1; D is possibly TRBD1 (6 bases). The CDR3 contains 15 residues. V lost 6 bases and J lost 0, with 14 bases in between. The V gene's germline CDR1 is SEHNR and CDR2 FQNEAQ (reference sequence).

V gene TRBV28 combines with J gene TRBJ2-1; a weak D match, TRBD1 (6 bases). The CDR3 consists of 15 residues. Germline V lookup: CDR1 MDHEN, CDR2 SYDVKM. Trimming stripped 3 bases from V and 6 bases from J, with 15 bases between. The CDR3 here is CASSFRGGSLNEQFF. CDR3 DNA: TGTGCCAGCAGTTTCCGAGGGGGATCGCTCAATGAGCAGTTCTTC. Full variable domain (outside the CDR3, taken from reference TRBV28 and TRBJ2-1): DVKVTQSSRYLVKRTGEKVFLECVQDMDHENMFWYRQDPGLGLRLIYFSYDVKMKEKGDIPEGYSVSREKKERFSLILESASTNQTSMYLCASSFRGGSLNEQFFGPGTRLTVL.

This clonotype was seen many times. CDR3 sequence: CASSLGQGSPQHF. CDR3 nucleotides: TGTGCCAGCAGTTTAGGCCAGGGTTCGCCCCAGCATTTT. This chain connects TRBV12-3 or TRBV12-4 to TRBJ1-5; perhaps TRBD1 as D (5 bases). The germline V and J ends were trimmed by 1 base and 9 bases, with 10 bases remaining between them. The CDR3 runs to 13 residues.

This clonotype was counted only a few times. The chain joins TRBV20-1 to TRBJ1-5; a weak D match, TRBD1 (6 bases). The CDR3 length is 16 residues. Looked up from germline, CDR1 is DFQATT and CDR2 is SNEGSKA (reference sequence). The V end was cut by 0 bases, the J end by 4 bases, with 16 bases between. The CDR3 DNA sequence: TGCAGTGCTAGAGATTGGACAGTGGATCGTAATCAGCCCCAGCATTTT. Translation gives CSARDWTVDRNQPQHF.

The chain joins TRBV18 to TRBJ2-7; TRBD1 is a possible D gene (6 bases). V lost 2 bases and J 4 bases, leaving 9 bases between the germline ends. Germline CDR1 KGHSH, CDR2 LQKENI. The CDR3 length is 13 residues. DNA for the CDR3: TGTGCCAGCTCACCAACAGGGATGTACGAGCAGTACTTC. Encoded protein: CASSPTGMYEQYF.

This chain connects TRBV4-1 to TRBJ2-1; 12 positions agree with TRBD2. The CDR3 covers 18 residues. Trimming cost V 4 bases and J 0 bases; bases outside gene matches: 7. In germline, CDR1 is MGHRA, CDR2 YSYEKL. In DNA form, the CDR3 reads TGCGCCAGCAGCCCGGCACGACTAGCGGGGGCCTCCTACAATGAGCAGTTCTTC. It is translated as CASSPARLAGASYNEQFF.

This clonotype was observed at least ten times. Here the CDR3 DNA reads TGCAGCGTTGAAGATCTGAAAATAGGAAGAACGGACGAAGGCATCTCAAACTATGGCTACACCTTC. Amino acid sequence: CSVEDLKIGRTDEGISNYGYTF. The chain recombines TRBV29-1 with TRBJ1-2; D gene ambiguous. CDR3 length equals 22 residues. The V gene lost 0 bases and the J gene lost 2 bases, with 34 bases spanning the gap. The germline V gene encodes CDR1 SQVTM and CDR2 ANQGSEA.

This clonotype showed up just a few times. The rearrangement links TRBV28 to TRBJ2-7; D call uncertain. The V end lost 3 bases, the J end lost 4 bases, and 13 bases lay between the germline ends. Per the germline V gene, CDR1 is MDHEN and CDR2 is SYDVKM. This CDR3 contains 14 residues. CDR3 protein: CASSFPGTVYEQYF. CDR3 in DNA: TGTGCCAGCAGTTTCCCCGGTACGGTTTACGAGCAGTACTTC.

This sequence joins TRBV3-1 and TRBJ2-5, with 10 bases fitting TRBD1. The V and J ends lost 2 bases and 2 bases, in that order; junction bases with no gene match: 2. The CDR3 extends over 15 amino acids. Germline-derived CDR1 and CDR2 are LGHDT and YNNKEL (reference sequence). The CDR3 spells CASSQRTGGQETQYF. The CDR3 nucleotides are TGTGCCAGCAGCCAACGGACAGGGGGGCAAGAGACCCAGTACTTC.

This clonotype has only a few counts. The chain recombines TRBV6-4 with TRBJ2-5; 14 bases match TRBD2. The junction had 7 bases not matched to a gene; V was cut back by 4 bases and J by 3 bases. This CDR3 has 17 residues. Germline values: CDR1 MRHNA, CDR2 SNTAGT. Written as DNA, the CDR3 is TGTGCCAGCAGTGTCGGACTAGCGGGGGGTCTTGAAGAGACCCAGTACTTC. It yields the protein CASSVGLAGGLEETQYF.

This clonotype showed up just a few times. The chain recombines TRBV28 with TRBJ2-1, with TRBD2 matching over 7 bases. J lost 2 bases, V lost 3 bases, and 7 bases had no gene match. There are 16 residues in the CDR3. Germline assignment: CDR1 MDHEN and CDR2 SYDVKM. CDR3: CASSFPGLVPYNEQFF. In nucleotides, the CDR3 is TGTGCCAGCAGTTTCCCCGGACTAGTCCCCTACAATGAGCAGTTCTTC. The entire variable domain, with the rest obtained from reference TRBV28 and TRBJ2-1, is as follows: DVKVTQSSRYLVKRTGEKVFLECVQDMDHENMFWYRQDPGLGLRLIYFSYDVKMKEKGDIPEGYSVSREKKERFSLILESASTNQTSMYLCASSFPGLVPYNEQFFGPGTRLTVL.